This TCR beta chain was profiled in a study of T cells in Graves' hyperthyroidism and ophthalmopathy. Study-level findings and limits: Ophthalmopathy cases were set apart from stable hyperthyroidism by a 13 V-J model.

V dropped 5 bases and J dropped 1 base, with 11 bases sitting between them. CDR1 is MNHNS, CDR2 SASEGT, per germline. The CDR3 has 14 amino acids. On this clonotype itself: Its antigen remains unidentified.

TCR beta CDR3 regions were amplified from RNA. Using the HTBI primer set, a first-round RT-PCR was run on the TCR CDR3. MiXCR, applied by TCRdb to the multiplex PCR reads, yields one record per CDR3 protein. The sample yields 450,000 to 650,000 distinct CDR3 sequences, around 21% seen once. When ophthalmopathy did not progress within 18 months, Graves' hyperthyroidism was considered stable. Isolation of PBMCs was performed on 8.5 to 10 ml fresh peripheral blood. The origin of this receptor is a man younger than 35 with Graves' hyperthyroidism. The genes are TRBV6-1 and TRBJ1-1; no reliable D call. The sequenced sample consisted of blood. The CDR3 region is CASSPDVWNTEAFF. The CDR3 DNA reads as TGTGCCAGCAGTCCCGACGTGTGGAACACTGAAGCTTTCTTT.